What follows describes a single T cell receptor (beta chain). In terms of age and location, participants ranged from roughly 18 to 100 years and lived in about 25 US areas. Clones were sequenced by immunoSEQ multiplex PCR, and TCRdb holds only the in-frame ones, with some missing. The sample includes over 350,000 clones, approximately 90% of them seen just once. The V gene lost 4 bases and the J gene lost 0 bases, with 7 bases spanning the gap. CDR1 SGHKS and CDR2 YYEKEE come from the germline V gene (reference sequence). This CDR3 comprises 13 residues. The data derive from a study of blood T cell repertoires in COVID-19. At the level of the study: T cells, B-cell-depleted T cells, or PBMCs provided the cDNA or gDNA that served as material.

The receptor comes from a woman aged 40 to 50 who had been exposed to COVID-19. The J gene is TRBJ1-1, the V gene TRBV5-5; no firm D call. Sequencing was done on a sample of PBMCs or T cells enriched from blood (not recorded which). The CDR3 coding sequence is TGTGCCAGCAGCAGCATAGTGAACACTGAAGCTTTCTTT. As protein: CASSSIVNTEAFF.